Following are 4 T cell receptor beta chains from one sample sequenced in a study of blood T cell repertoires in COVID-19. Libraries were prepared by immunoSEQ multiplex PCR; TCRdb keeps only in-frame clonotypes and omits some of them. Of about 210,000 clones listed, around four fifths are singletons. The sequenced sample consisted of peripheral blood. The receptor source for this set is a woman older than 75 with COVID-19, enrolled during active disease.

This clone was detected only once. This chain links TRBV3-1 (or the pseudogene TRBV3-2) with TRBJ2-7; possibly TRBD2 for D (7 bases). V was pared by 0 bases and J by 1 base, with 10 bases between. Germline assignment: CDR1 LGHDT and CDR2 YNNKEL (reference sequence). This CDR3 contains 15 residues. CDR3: CASSQEGGRSYEQYF. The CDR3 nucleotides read TGTGCCAGCAGCCAAGAGGGGGGGCGGTCCTACGAGCAGTACTTC.

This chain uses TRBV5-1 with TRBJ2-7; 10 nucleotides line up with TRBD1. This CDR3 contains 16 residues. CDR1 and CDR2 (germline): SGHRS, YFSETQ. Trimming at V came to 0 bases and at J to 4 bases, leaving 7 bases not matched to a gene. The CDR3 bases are TGCGCCAGCAGCTTGGCCCCGGGACAGGGGTTATACGAGCAGTACTTC. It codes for CASSLAPGQGLYEQYF.

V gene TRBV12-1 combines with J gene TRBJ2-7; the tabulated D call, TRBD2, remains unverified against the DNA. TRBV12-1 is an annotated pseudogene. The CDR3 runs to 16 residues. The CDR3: CASSPREPGPSYEQYV. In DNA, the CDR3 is TGTGCCAGCAGCCCTCGGGAGCCCGGGCCGAGCTACGAGCAGTACGTC.

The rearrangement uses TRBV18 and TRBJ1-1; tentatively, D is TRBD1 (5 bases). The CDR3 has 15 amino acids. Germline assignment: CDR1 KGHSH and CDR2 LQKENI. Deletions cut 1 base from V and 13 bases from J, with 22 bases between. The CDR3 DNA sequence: TGTGCCAGCTCACCACGGGGGGAGCTCGGTACTCGAGTTTTCTTT. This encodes CASSPRGELGTRVFF.